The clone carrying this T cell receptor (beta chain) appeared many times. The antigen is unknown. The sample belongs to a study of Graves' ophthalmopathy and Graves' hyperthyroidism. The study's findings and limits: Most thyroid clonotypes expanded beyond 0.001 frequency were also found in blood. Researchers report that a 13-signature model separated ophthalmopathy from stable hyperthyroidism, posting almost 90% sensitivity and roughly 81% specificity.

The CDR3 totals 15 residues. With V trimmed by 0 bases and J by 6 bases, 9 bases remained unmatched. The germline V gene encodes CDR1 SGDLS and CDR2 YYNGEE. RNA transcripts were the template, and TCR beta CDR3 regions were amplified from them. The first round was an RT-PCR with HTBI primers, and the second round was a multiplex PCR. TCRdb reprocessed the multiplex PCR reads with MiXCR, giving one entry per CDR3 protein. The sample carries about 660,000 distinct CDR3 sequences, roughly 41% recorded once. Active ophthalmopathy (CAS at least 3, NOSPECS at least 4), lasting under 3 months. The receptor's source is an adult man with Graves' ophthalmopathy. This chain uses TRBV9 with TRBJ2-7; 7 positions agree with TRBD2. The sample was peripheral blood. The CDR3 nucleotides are TGTGCCAGCAGCGTAGGGGCTAGCGGTCTCACCGAGCAGTACTTC. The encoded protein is CASSVGASGLTEQYF. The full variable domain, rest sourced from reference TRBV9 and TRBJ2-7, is DSGVTQTPKHLITATGQRVTLRCSPRSGDLSVYWYQQSLDQGLQFLIQYYNGEERAKGNILERFSAQQFPDLHSELNLSSLELGDSALYFCASSVGASGLTEQYFGPGTRLTVT.